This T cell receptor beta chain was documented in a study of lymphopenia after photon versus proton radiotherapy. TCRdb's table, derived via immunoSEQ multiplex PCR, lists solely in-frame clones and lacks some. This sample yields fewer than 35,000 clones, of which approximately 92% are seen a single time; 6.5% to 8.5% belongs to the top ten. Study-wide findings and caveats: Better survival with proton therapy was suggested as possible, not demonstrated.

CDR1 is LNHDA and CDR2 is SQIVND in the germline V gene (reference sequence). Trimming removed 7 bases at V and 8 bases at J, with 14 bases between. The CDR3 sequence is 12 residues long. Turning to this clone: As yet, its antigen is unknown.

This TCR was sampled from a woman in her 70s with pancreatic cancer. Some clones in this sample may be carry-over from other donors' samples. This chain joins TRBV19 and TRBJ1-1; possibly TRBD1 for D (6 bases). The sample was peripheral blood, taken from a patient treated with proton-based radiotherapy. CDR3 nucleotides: TGTGCCAGTAATACAGGGAACCTAGAAGCTTTCTTT. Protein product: CASNTGNLEAFF.